This TCR beta chain was sequenced for a study of T cell responses to AZD1222 COVID-19 vaccine. Study background: Pooled samples include second doses given at about 4 or 12 weeks.

General study results and limits: Unmutated variant regions reportedly attract nearly half of all spike-specific TCRs. Clonal diversity may have been underestimated in mostly white British donors.

V lost 5 bases, J lost 12 bases, and 17 bases lay in between. From germline, CDR1 is SGHAT and CDR2 FQNNGV. CDR3 length equals 12 residues. Points on this clone: Its antigen remains unidentified.

Some clones are missing from TCRdb's copy, which holds only in-frame ones; the method was immunoSEQ multiplex PCR. The sample records 150,000 to 200,000 clones, roughly 90% being singletons. The receptor was derived from an adult in good health. Here the sequenced sample was peripheral blood, taken on day 0 of AZD1222 vaccination. The rearrangement links TRBV11-2 to TRBJ2-7; either TRBD1 or TRBD2 may supply D (5 bases each). This CDR3 is CASSKTSTGLYF. CDR3 DNA: TGTGCCAGCAGCAAAACCTCCACGGGGCTGTACTTC.